Listed below are T cell receptor beta chains from one sample, sequenced in a study of blood T cell repertoires in COVID-19. Data came from immunoSEQ multiplex PCR; TCRdb stores just in-frame clones and leaves some out. Counted here are around 240,000 clones, 75% to 85% occurring once; the ten biggest clones make up around 1.5%. The specimen was peripheral blood. These TCRs come from a woman in her 40s who had recovered from COVID-19. The CDR3 runs from the conserved cysteine through the conserved F or W. Fields, in order: clone size, V gene, J gene, D gene, CDR3 protein, CDR3 DNA. A D gene is named only where the DNA matches it firmly. Some rows have no size entry. The others give once, few or many, or a class for an expanded clone.

.,TRBV6-1,TRBJ2-3,.,CASSALGGDANLPSTDTQYF,TGTGCCAGCAGTGCTCTAGGGGGTGACGCTAACCTCCCTAGCACAGATACGCAGTATTTT
.,TRBV11-2,TRBJ2-2,.,CASSLTLADGELFF,TGTGCCAGCAGCTTAACGTTGGCGGACGGGGAGCTGTTTTTT
.,TRBV6-4,TRBJ1-2,.,CASSDSSGSDGYTF,TGTGCCAGCAGTGATTCCTCAGGGTCCGACGGCTACACCTTC
.,TRBV7-9,TRBJ2-1,TRBD2,CASSWTRGKGEQFF,TGTGCCAGCAGCTGGACTAGGGGAAAAGGTGAGCAGTTCTTC
.,TRBV7-2,TRBJ2-7,TRBD2,CASSPDPGGSSYEQYF,TGTGCCAGCAGCCCCGACCCGGGGGGGTCCTCCTACGAGCAGTACTTC
once,TRBV7-6,TRBJ1-1,.,CASTPEKGVSEAFF,TGTGCCAGCACCCCGGAGAAGGGGGTATCGGAGGCTTTCTTT
.,TRBV21-1,TRBJ1-2,.,CASSALSGQGPPYGYTF,TGTGCCAGCAGCGCCCTCTCGGGACAGGGACCCCCCTATGGCTACACCTTC
.,TRBV5-1,TRBJ2-1,TRBD2,CASSSGTAPAGGEQFF,TGCGCCAGCAGCTCCGGGACAGCCCCAGCGGGGGGTGAGCAGTTCTTC
.,TRBV12-2,TRBJ1-4,.,CASRKQGSGGLRKLFF,TGTGCAAGTCGGAAACAGGGATCAGGGGGCTTGCGAAAACTGTTTTTT
.,TRBV10-3,TRBJ1-3,.,CAITSGLSSGNTIYF,TGTGCCATCACATCGGGACTGAGCTCTGGAAACACCATATATTTT
.,TRBV4-3,TRBJ2-3,TRBD2,CASSQSWSGGAKDTDTQYF,TGCGCCAGCAGCCAATCTTGGAGCGGGGGGGCCAAAGACACAGATACGCAGTATTTT
.,TRBV19,TRBJ1-1,.,CASSIQFGGLGAFF,TGTGCCAGTAGTATCCAATTCGGCGGGTTGGGAGCTTTCTTT
.,TRBV6-5,TRBJ2-3,TRBD2,CASEEGGTDTQYF,TGTGCCAGCGAGGAGGGAGGGACAGATACGCAGTATTTT
.,TRBV21-1,TRBJ1-5,.,CASSRRGTDSNQPQHF,TGTGCCAGCAGCAGACGCGGGACGGATAGCAATCAGCCCCAGCATTTT
many,TRBV6-2/TRBV6-3,TRBJ2-5,TRBD1,CASSPRTTGRKETQYF,TGTGCCAGCAGTCCCCGGACGACAGGGAGAAAGGAGACCCAGTACTTC
.,TRBV6-5,TRBJ2-7,TRBD1,CASSYGTGTYEQYF,TGTGCCAGCAGCTATGGGACAGGGACCTACGAGCAGTACTTC
.,TRBV10-3,TRBJ2-7,TRBD2,CAISEGGGIYEQYF,TGTGCCATCAGTGAGGGCGGGGGGATTTACGAGCAGTACTTC
.,TRBV7-6,TRBJ1-5,.,CASSQTVDQPQHF,TGTGCCAGCAGTCAAACAGTGGATCAGCCCCAGCATTTT
.,TRBV28,TRBJ1-2,.,CASTPQGSNYGYTF,TGTGCCAGCACCCCACAGGGATCGAACTATGGCTACACCTTC
.,TRBV19,TRBJ1-2,TRBD1,CASSRQGNYGYTF,TGTGCCAGTAGCAGACAGGGTAACTATGGCTACACCTTC
.,TRBV5-1,TRBJ1-4,.,CASSLETHNEKLFF,TGCGCCAGCAGCTTGGAGACACATAATGAAAAACTGTTTTTT
.,TRBV7-9,TRBJ2-2,TRBD1,CCVGGTGDGELFF,TGCTGCGTCGGGGGGACAGGGGACGGGGAGCTGTTTTTT
once,TRBV9,TRBJ2-1,TRBD2,CASSVGSGGYNEQFF,TGTGCCAGCAGCGTAGGAAGCGGGGGGTACAATGAGCAGTTCTTC
.,TRBV5-6,TRBJ2-1,.,CASSLASYNEQFF,TGTGCCAGCAGCTTGGCCAGTTACAATGAGCAGTTCTTC
once,TRBV5-1,TRBJ2-7,TRBD2,CASSLQLAGGPYEQYF,TGCGCCAGCAGCTTGCAACTGGCGGGGGGGCCGTACGAGCAGTACTTC
.,TRBV11-1,TRBJ2-1,.,CASSLAEGAMSSYNEQFF,TGTGCCAGCAGCTTAGCGGAAGGAGCGATGAGCTCCTACAATGAGCAGTTCTTC
.,TRBV5-5,TRBJ2-2,.,CASSGRGGELFF,TGTGCCAGCAGCGGCCGTGGCGGGGAGCTGTTTTTT
.,TRBV7-6,TRBJ1-3,.,CASSFSRNTIYF,TGTGCCAGCAGCTTCTCCCGAAACACCATATATTTT
.,TRBV29-1,TRBJ2-5,TRBD1,CSVEGQAAQETQYF,TGCAGCGTCGAAGGACAGGCAGCCCAAGAGACCCAGTACTTC
.,TRBV11-2,TRBJ1-1,.,CASSLDWGGTEAFF,TGTGCCAGCAGCTTAGATTGGGGGGGGACTGAAGCTTTCTTT
.,TRBV6-6,TRBJ1-2,.,CASSTTLTDPSYGYTF,TGTGCCAGCAGTACGACCCTGACAGACCCCAGCTATGGCTACACCTTC
once,TRBV5-6,TRBJ1-2,.,CASSRDWGYTF,TGTGCCAGCAGCCGGGATTGGGGCTACACCTTC
.,TRBV7-9,TRBJ1-2,.,CASSLRGGYTF,TGTGCCAGCAGCCTACGAGGGGGCTACACCTTC
.,TRBV14,TRBJ1-1,.,CASSQFEVTEAFF,TGTGCCAGCAGCCAATTTGAGGTTACTGAAGCTTTCTTT
.,TRBV5-1,TRBJ2-7,TRBD1,CASSLGGQGGPDEQYF,TGCGCCAGCAGCTTGGGGGGACAGGGAGGGCCCGACGAGCAGTACTTC
.,TRBV11-2,TRBJ1-1,.,CASSLWGGGTEAFF,TGTGCCAGCAGCTTATGGGGAGGGGGCACTGAAGCTTTCTTT
.,TRBV5-1,TRBJ1-3,.,CASSWENSGNTIYF,TGCGCCAGCAGCTGGGAGAACTCTGGAAACACCATATATTTT
.,TRBV27,TRBJ2-6,.,CASSLRGSSGANVLTF,TGTGCCAGCAGTTTAAGGGGCAGCTCTGGGGCCAACGTCCTGACTTTC
.,TRBV19,TRBJ1-5,TRBD1,CASMWTGTRTGNQPQHF,TGTGCCAGTATGTGGACAGGGACGCGGACGGGCAATCAGCCCCAGCATTTT
.,TRBV30,TRBJ1-4,.,CAWSSGSTRVVEKLFF,TGTGCCTGGAGTTCGGGCAGTACGAGGGTAGTAGAAAAACTGTTTTTT
.,TRBV5-1,TRBJ1-1,TRBD1,CASGLDRAATEAFF,TGCGCCAGCGGCCTCGACAGGGCAGCCACTGAAGCTTTCTTT
.,TRBV6-5,TRBJ2-7,.,CASSPEGDEQYF,TGTGCCAGCAGTCCGGAAGGGGACGAGCAGTACTTC
.,TRBV19,TRBJ2-3,.,CASKDRQSTDTQYF,TGTGCCAGTAAAGACAGACAAAGCACAGATACGCAGTATTTT
.,TRBV6-1,TRBJ2-3,TRBD2,CASSEYSGGADTQYF,TGTGCCAGCAGTGAGTATAGCGGGGGTGCAGATACGCAGTATTTT
.,TRBV5-1,TRBJ2-5,.,CASSLSGGYQETQYF,TGCGCCAGCAGCTTGTCCGGGGGTTACCAAGAGACCCAGTACTTC
once,TRBV20-1,TRBJ1-1,.,CSAQDNLGAFF,TGCAGTGCTCAGGACAATCTGGGGGCTTTCTTT
.,TRBV5-6,TRBJ2-7,TRBD1,CASSLMGTGVLYEQYF,TGTGCCAGCAGCCTGATGGGAACAGGGGTTTTGTACGAGCAGTACTTC
.,TRBV25-1,TRBJ1-6,TRBD1,CASSDSTGGSSYNSPLHF,TGTGCCAGCAGTGATTCGACAGGGGGAAGCTCCTATAATTCACCCCTCCACTTT
few,TRBV4-3,TRBJ1-2,.,CASSQVDPRGKEGGYTF,TGCGCCAGCAGCCAAGTCGATCCGCGTGGGAAGGAGGGTGGCTACACCTTC
.,TRBV7-3,TRBJ2-5,.,CASSTRQQETQYF,TGTGCCAGCAGCACAAGACAGCAAGAGACCCAGTACTTC
.,TRBV3-1/TRBV3-2,TRBJ1-2,.,CASSQGHGYTF,TGTGCCAGCAGCCAAGGGCATGGCTACACCTTC
once,TRBV10-3,TRBJ1-2,.,CAISVAQAGNYGYTF,TGTGCCATCAGTGTTGCGCAGGCAGGGAACTATGGCTACACCTTC